These T cell receptor beta chains were read from a single sample in a study of T cell repertoires in cytomegalovirus infection. TCRdb used MiXCR to reprocess the reads, holding one entry per CDR3 protein. Of around 200,000 distinct CDR3 sequences in the sample, 30% to 45% were seen once. Their antigen targets remain unknown. The sequences come from CD8+ T cells from cultured PBMCs, collected from culture after CMV antigen stimulation. These receptors were obtained from a human donor in good health (CMV status not recorded). Some clones in this sample may be carry-over from other donors' samples. Both conserved end residues are part of each CDR3. Each record gives: V gene, J gene, clone size, D gene, CDR3 DNA, CDR3 protein. The D gene is left open where the match is weak. A row's size may be missing; if present it is once, few, many or a size class.

TRBV7-8	TRBJ2-1	-	TRBD1	TGTGCCAGCAGCTTAGGGACAGGGAAAAATGAGCAGTTCTTC	CASSLGTGKNEQFF
TRBV6-6	TRBJ2-1	few	TRBD2	TGTGCCAGCAGCCCCCCCACTAGCGGGAGCAATGAGCAGTTCTTC	CASSPPTSGSNEQFF
TRBV7-8	TRBJ2-5	few	-	TGTGCCAGCAGCTTAACCACCCAAGAGACCCAGTACTTC	CASSLTTQETQYF
TRBV7-6	TRBJ2-7	-	TRBD2	TGTGCCAGCAGCCTGCTCCTAGCGGGAGACCGGTCCTACGAGCAGTACTTC	CASSLLLAGDRSYEQYF
TRBV7-2	TRBJ2-7	many	-	TGTGCCAGCAGCTTAGCGGTGGAACTTCTCTACGAGCAGTACTTC	CASSLAVELLYEQYF
TRBV4-2	TRBJ2-7	-	-	TGTGCCAGCAGCAAAAGGAGGGACGGCACCTACGAGCAGTACTTC	CASSKRRDGTYEQYF
TRBV12-3/TRBV12-4	TRBJ2-6	few	TRBD1	TGTGCCAGCACACCCGGGACAGGGGGCTCCCAAACTTCGGCCAACGTCCTGACTTTC	CASTPGTGGSQTSANVLTF
TRBV6-5	TRBJ2-1	few	TRBD2	TGTGCCAGCACCACGGGGCTAGCGGGAGATGAGCAGTTCTTC	CASTTGLAGDEQFF
TRBV4-1	TRBJ2-7	-	TRBD1	TGCGCCAGCAGCCAAGGTTCGGACAGGGCGACCTACGAGCAGCACTTC	CASSQGSDRATYEQHF
TRBV28	TRBJ2-7	few	-	TGTGCCAGCAGTACGCGGCCTTACGAGCAGTACTTC	CASSTRPYEQYF
TRBV4-1	TRBJ2-3	-	-	TGCGCCAGCAGCCAAGACTCCTTCCCCACAGATACGCAGTATTTT	CASSQDSFPTDTQYF
TRBV7-2	TRBJ2-3	-	TRBD2	TGTGCCAGCAGCTTGCGGCTAGCGGGATTTGCAGATACGCAGTATTTT	CASSLRLAGFADTQYF
TRBV4-1	TRBJ1-1	few	-	TGCGCCAGCACCGGGACTCAGAACACTGAAGCTTTCTTT	CASTGTQNTEAFF
TRBV13	TRBJ2-3	-	TRBD2	TGTGCCAGCAGCAGGCGACTACTAGCGGGAGTAGACGCGTCTTCACCAAGTACAGATACGCAGTATTTT	CASSRRLLAGVDASSPSTDTQYF
TRBV30	TRBJ1-1	few	-	TGTGCCTGGAATACCAACCGGGACACGAAGCTGAACACTGAAGCTTTCTTT	CAWNTNRDTKLNTEAFF
TRBV7-6	TRBJ2-4	-	-	TGTGCCAGCAGCTTAGCGAGTTGGGGGCGGGGAACCACCAAAAACATTCAGTACTTC	CASSLASWGRGTTKNIQYF
TRBV12-5	TRBJ1-1	-	-	TGTGCTAGTGGTTTGGTAAAGGGCGGTAAGGGGGAAGCTTTCTTT	CASGLVKGGKGEAFF
TRBV12-3/TRBV12-4	TRBJ2-4	-	-	TGTGCCAGCAGTCCGCCGGTCTCTGGAGCCAAAAACATTCAGTACTTC	CASSPPVSGAKNIQYF
TRBV12-3/TRBV12-4	TRBJ2-2	few	TRBD2	TGTGCCAGCAGTTTAAATCTAGCGGAGGTTGTGGGCGGCACCGGGGAGCTGTTTTTT	CASSLNLAEVVGGTGELFF
TRBV7-8	TRBJ2-1	-	TRBD1	TGTGCCAGCAGCTCCCGGACAGGGCTTTACAATGAGCAGTTCTTC	CASSSRTGLYNEQFF
TRBV28	TRBJ2-7	few	-	TGTGCCAGCAGTTCCCGGTTAAGCTCCTACGAGCAGTACTTC	CASSSRLSSYEQYF
TRBV27	TRBJ1-4	-	TRBD1	TGTGCCACCGCGGGACAGACTAATGAAAAACTGTTTTTT	CATAGQTNEKLFF
TRBV7-2	TRBJ2-7	many	-	TGTGCCAGCAGCTTGCCCCGGACAGCCCTCTCCTACGAGCAGTACTTC	CASSLPRTALSYEQYF
TRBV2	TRBJ2-1	few	TRBD2	TGTGCCAGCAGTGAAGCGGGACTAGCGGGTCCGAGCTCCTACAATGAGCAGTTCTTC	CASSEAGLAGPSSYNEQFF
TRBV7-6	TRBJ2-7	-	-	TGTGCCAGCAGCTCGGAGAGCTCCTACGAGCAGTACTTC	CASSSESSYEQYF
TRBV7-2	TRBJ2-7	many	TRBD1	TGTGCCAGCAGCTTCGACAGGGGCTCCTACGAGCAGTACTTC	CASSFDRGSYEQYF
TRBV5-5	TRBJ1-2	-	-	TGTGCCAGCAGCGGTTGGGAACTGGACACCTTTAACTATGGCTACACCTTC	CASSGWELDTFNYGYTF
TRBV19	TRBJ1-6	-	-	TGTGCCAGTTGTGGGGAGGACTCCTATAATTCACCCCTCCACTTT	CASCGEDSYNSPLHF
TRBV7-9	TRBJ2-7	-	TRBD2	TGTGCCAGCAGCGACGGGCTAGCGGGAGTGAAATCCTACGAGCAGTACTTC	CASSDGLAGVKSYEQYF
TRBV24-1	TRBJ2-3	once	-	TGTGCCACCAGTGCCCGTGGACAGTCTAGCACAGATACGCAGTATTTT	CATSARGQSSTDTQYF
TRBV9	TRBJ2-7	once	-	TGTGCCAGCAGCGTAGAGGCCGACGGCGAGCAGTACTTC	CASSVEADGEQYF
TRBV6-6	TRBJ2-7	-	-	TGTGCCAGCAGTACCCGGGACATTGCCTACGAGCAGTACTTC	CASSTRDIAYEQYF
TRBV7-6	TRBJ2-3	-	-	TGTGCCAGCAGCTTAGTAACTAACACAGATACGCAGTATTTT	CASSLVTNTDTQYF
TRBV7-6	TRBJ2-5	few	TRBD2	TGTGCCAGCAGCCGTAGCGGGAGGGAGGCCCAAGAGACCCAGTACTTC	CASSRSGREAQETQYF
TRBV13	TRBJ1-1	many	-	TGTGCCAGCAGCCCAGGGACGGTGAACACTGAAGCTTTCTTT	CASSPGTVNTEAFF
TRBV6-1	TRBJ2-7	few	-	TGTGCCAGCAGTGAACGGGGTCCTGGGTCGCGATACGAGCAGTACTTC	CASSERGPGSRYEQYF
TRBV11-2	TRBJ1-1	few	-	TGTGCCAGCAGCTTAGTAGAGGGCTGGGGCACTGAAGCTTTCTTT	CASSLVEGWGTEAFF
TRBV9	TRBJ2-7	-	-	TGTGCCAGCAGCGTAGCGGGGGCGAGACGCTACGAGCAGTACTTC	CASSVAGARRYEQYF
TRBV7-8	TRBJ1-5	once	-	TGTGCCAGCAGCTTAGGTTTTGTAGGGGTCCTGAGTCATCCCCAGCATTTT	CASSLGFVGVLSHPQHF
TRBV6-5	TRBJ1-4	-	TRBD1	TGTGCCAGCAGTTCGACAGGGGCCACTAATGAAAAACTGTTTTTT	CASSSTGATNEKLFF
TRBV7-9	TRBJ1-3	-	-	TGTGCCAGCAGCTTGCTCCAGGGCGGAGACACCATATATTTT	CASSLLQGGDTIYF
TRBV28	TRBJ2-7	few	TRBD2	TGTGCCAGCAGTTTCACGGGACTAGCGGCCCTAAGGCCTTCCTACGAGCAGTACTTC	CASSFTGLAALRPSYEQYF
TRBV6-5	TRBJ1-1	few	-	TGTGCCAGCAGTTACTCTCGACAGGCTGAAGCTTTCTTT	CASSYSRQAEAFF
TRBV12-3/TRBV12-4	TRBJ1-3	once	-	TGTGCCAGCAGTTCCCCGGGGTCAGGAGGAAACACCATATATTTT	CASSSPGSGGNTIYF
TRBV6-1	TRBJ2-3	few	-	TGTGCCAGCACCCCTTGGGGGATTGATACGCAGTATTTT	CASTPWGIDTQYF
TRBV4-1	TRBJ2-3	few	-	TGCGCCAGCAGCCAAGGAAGAAATGCCCGTTTAGGCACAGATACGCAGTATTTT	CASSQGRNARLGTDTQYF
TRBV7-9	TRBJ2-2	few	-	TGTGCCAGCAGCCCGACGGTGACCGGGGAGCTGTTTTTT	CASSPTVTGELFF
TRBV7-8	TRBJ1-5	-	-	TGTGCCAGCAGCCCTAATTTGTTTCAGCGGGGCAATCAGCCCCAGCATTTT	CASSPNLFQRGNQPQHF
TRBV4-1	TRBJ2-1	-	-	TGCGCCAGCAGCCAAGAATTCCGGAACAATGAGCAGTTCTTC	CASSQEFRNNEQFF
TRBV7-9	TRBJ1-2	-	-	TGTGCCAGCAGCTTAGTGTTGAGGGGCAACTACACCTTC	CASSLVLRGNYTF
TRBV10-3	TRBJ2-7	once	-	TGTGCCATCAGTGAGTCGATGGCGGACTCCTACGAGCAGTACTTC	CAISESMADSYEQYF
TRBV7-8	TRBJ1-1	few	-	TGTGCCAGCAGCTTAAAACCGGGACTAGGGACTGAAGCTTTCTTT	CASSLKPGLGTEAFF
TRBV10-3	TRBJ2-7	-	-	TGTGCCATCAGTGAGTCGAAATTTCTTAACTCCTACGAGCAGTACTTC	CAISESKFLNSYEQYF
TRBV6-1	TRBJ2-3	few	TRBD2	TGTGCCAGCTCCCCCCTAGCGGGAGATGTAGATACGCAGTATTTT	CASSPLAGDVDTQYF
TRBV12-3/TRBV12-4	TRBJ2-3	-	TRBD1	TGTGCCAGCAGCTCCCAGGGGGCCGCTAACACAGATACGCAGTATTTT	CASSSQGAANTDTQYF
TRBV29-1	TRBJ1-1	-	-	TGCAGCGTTGAAGGCCGGAAGGCCCCGGGGGCTTTCTTT	CSVEGRKAPGAFF
TRBV12-3/TRBV12-4	TRBJ2-7	-	-	TGTGTCAGCAGGCTGGGGCAGACCTACGAGCAGTACTTC	CVSRLGQTYEQYF
TRBV27	TRBJ1-2	-	-	TGTGCCAGCAGTTTGGGCAGATCAGCTAACTATGGCTACACCTTC	CASSLGRSANYGYTF